The source of this T cell receptor beta chain is a study of CXCR3-negative and CXCR3-positive naive CD8 T cells. General observations from the study: After cryopreservation, expression of CXCR3 was partially reduced, and most assays were run with fresh PBMCs. The naive subsets expressed comparable surface CD5, and the authors inferred TCR strength from TRB CDR3 properties. When CXCR3-positive naive cells were set against CXCR3-negative naive cells, the former had more hydrophobic TRB CDR3s.

Remarks on this clonotype: Its antigen is undetermined.

The libraries of TRB cDNA were constructed through 5' RACE using UMI labels. TCRdb reprocessed the 5' RACE reads, keeping one entry per CDR3 protein, no DNA. Its table records approximately 130,000 distinct CDR3 sequences. This CDR3 is built from 15 residues. Germline loops: CDR1 MGHRA, CDR2 YSYEKL. Naive CD8+ T cells were CD45RO-CCR7+CD27+CD95-. This sequence originates from a human donor in good health. Some clones in this sample may be carry-over from other donors' samples. This chain uses TRBV4-1 with TRBJ2-1. Sequencing input: naive CXCR3+ CD8+ T cells from blood. Subset in this sample: CD45RO-CCR7+CD27+CD95- naive CD8+ T cells expressing CXCR3 (TNR3+). This CDR3 is CASSQVIDPENEQFF.